This T cell receptor (beta chain) originates from a study of T-cell memory formation after mild COVID-19. Across the whole study: The two donors had largely donor-specific TCR clusters. General study points: Within pre-infection memory, some responding clones were found, suggesting cross-reactive memory joined.

A remark on this clonotype: Its antigen is not identified.

One entry per CDR3 protein, called by TCRdb with MiXCR from the 5' RACE reads. The table lists 250,000 to 350,000 distinct CDR3 sequences, 15% to 20% of them singletons. The germline gives CDR1 SGHTA, CDR2 FQGNSA. The CDR3 has 14 amino acids. Germline trimming cut 6 bases from V and 5 bases from J; bases unmatched to any gene: 8. Sequencing was performed on PBMCs or a T cell subset sorted from them (not recorded which). This chain uses TRBV7-2 with TRBJ1-2, with TRBD1 identical over 8 bases. The TCR comes from a man between 18 and 35 years old who had mild COVID-19 (a few samples of this study predate the infection). Cell type and time point are not known. The CDR3 loop is CASSLAQGAYGYTF. The CDR3, as DNA: TGTGCCAGCAGTCTCGCCCAGGGGGCGTATGGCTACACCTTC.